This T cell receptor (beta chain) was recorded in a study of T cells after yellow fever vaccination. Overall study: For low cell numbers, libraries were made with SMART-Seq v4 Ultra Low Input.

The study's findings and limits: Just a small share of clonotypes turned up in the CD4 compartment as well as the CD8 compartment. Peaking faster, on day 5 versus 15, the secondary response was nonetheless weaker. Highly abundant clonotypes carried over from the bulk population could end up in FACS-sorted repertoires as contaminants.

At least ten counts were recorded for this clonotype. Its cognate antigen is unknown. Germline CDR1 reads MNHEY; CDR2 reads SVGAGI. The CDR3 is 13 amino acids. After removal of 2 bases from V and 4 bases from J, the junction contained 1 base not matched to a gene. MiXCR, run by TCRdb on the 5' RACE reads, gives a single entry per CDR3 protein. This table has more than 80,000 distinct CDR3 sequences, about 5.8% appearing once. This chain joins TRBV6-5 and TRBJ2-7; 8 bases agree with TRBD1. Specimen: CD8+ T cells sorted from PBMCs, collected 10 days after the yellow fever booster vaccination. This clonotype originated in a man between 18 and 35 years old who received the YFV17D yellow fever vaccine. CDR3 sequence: CASSYRQGYEQYV. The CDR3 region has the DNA TGTGCCAGCAGTTACAGACAGGGGTACGAGCAGTACGTC.